This T cell receptor (beta chain) stems from a study of low-dose radiotherapy and immunotherapy resistance in tumors. Across the whole study: The schedule for Cohort 2 used 1 Gy per fraction every two weeks, which added up to 13 Gy over 26 weeks. Patients took oral aspirin 300 mg daily for four cycles from cycle 1 day 1.

Priming of first-strand cDNA relied on TRAV- and TRBV-specific primers (covering alpha and beta chains). TCRs underwent roughly 19 PCR cycles of amplification with a constant-region primer and V-primer adapter. TCRdb analysed the reads with MiXCR anew, one entry per CDR3 protein. The table lists 65,000 to 95,000 distinct CDR3 sequences, about 19% of them singletons. Sample time point: before trial treatment. Losses at the gene ends were 7 bases for V and 2 bases for J; bases not matched to a gene: 5. The CDR3 loop spans 13 amino acids. From germline, CDR1 is MNHEY and CDR2 SVGEGT. This clonotype was recorded at least ten times.

The clonotype comes from a male donor with prostate cancer. This chain uses TRBV6-2 or TRBV6-3 with TRBJ2-7; 7 nucleotides align to TRBD1. Sequencing was performed on PBMCs, taken before treatment. The chain's CDR3 is CASIGQGAYEQYF. The CDR3 DNA reads TGTGCCAGCATCGGCCAGGGGGCCTACGAGCAGTACTTC.